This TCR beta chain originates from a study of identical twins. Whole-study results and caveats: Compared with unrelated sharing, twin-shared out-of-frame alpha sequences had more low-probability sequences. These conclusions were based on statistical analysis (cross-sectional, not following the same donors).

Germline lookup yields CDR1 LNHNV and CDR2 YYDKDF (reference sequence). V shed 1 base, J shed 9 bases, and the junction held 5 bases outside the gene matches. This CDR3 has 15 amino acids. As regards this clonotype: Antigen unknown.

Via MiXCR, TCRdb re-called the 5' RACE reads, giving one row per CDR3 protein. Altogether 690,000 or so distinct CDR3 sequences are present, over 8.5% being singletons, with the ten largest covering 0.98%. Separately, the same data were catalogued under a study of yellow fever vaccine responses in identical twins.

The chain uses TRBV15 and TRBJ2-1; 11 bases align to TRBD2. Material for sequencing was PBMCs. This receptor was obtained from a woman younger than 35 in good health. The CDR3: CATSRGASGRSEQFF. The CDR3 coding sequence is TGTGCCACCAGCAGAGGGGCTAGCGGGAGGTCTGAGCAGTTCTTC.